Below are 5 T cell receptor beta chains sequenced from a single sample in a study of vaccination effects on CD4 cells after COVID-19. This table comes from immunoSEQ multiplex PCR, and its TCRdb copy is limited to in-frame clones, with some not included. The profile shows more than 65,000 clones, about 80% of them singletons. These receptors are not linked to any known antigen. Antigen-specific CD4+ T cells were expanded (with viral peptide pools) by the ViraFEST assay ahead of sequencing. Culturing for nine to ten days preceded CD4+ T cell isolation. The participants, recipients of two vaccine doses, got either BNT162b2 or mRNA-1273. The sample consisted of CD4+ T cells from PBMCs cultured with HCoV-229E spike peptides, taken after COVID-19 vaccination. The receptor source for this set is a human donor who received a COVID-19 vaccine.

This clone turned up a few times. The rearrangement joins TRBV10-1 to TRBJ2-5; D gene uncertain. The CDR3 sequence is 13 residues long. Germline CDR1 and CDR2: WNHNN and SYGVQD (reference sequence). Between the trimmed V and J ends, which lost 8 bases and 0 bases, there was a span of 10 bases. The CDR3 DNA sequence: TGCGCCAGCGAACCCAAGTACCAAGAGACCCAGTACTTC. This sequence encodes CASEPKYQETQYF.

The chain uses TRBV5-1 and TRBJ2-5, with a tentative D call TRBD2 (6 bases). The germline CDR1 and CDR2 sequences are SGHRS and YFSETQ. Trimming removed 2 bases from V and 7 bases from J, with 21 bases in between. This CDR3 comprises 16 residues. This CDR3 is CASSLTEPRGMGTQYF. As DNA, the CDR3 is TGCGCCAGCAGCTTAACCGAACCGCGGGGTATGGGGACCCAGTACTTC.

The CDR3, as DNA: TGTGCCAGCGCCATATCAGGCGCTGAAGCTTTCTTT. Encoded protein: CASAISGAEAFF. The genes are TRBV28 and TRBJ1-1; unclear D gene. The length of the CDR3 is 12 residues. Germline V gene lookup returns CDR1 MDHEN and CDR2 SYDVKM. The V end was cut by 8 bases, the J end by 6 bases, with 13 bases between. Looking up the rest from reference TRBV28 and TRBJ1-1 gives the full variable domain: DVKVTQSSRYLVKRTGEKVFLECVQDMDHENMFWYRQDPGLGLRLIYFSYDVKMKEKGDIPEGYSVSREKKERFSLILESASTNQTSMYLCASAISGAEAFFGQGTRLTVV.

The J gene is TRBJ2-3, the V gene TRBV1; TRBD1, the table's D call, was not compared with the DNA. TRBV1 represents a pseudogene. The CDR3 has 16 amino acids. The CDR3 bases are TGCACCAGCAGCCAAGTCCCACAGGGGGTCCCAGATACGCAGTATTTT. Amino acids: CTSSQVPQGVPDTQYF.

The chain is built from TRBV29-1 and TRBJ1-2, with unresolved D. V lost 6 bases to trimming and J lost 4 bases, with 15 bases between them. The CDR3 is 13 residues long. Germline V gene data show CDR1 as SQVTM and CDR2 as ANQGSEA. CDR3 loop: CSVSDSEGYGYTF. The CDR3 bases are TGCAGCGTAAGCGATTCGGAGGGCTATGGCTACACCTTC.